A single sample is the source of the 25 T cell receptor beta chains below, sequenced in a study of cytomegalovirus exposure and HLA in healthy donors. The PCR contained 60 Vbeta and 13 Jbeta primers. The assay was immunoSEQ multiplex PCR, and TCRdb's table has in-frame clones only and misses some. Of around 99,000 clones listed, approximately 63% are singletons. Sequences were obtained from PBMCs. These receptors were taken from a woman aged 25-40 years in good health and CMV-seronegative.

The CDR3 DNA is TGTGCCAGCAGTCCCCGCCCGACTGGACCAAGTGGGGGCGAGACCCAGTACTTC. This encodes CASSPRPTGPSGGETQYF. The chain is built from TRBV25-1 and TRBJ2-5, with D perhaps TRBD1 (6 bases). The CDR3 consists of 18 residues. CDR1 is MGHDK, CDR2 SYGVNS, per germline. Trimming left V 5 bases short and J 5 bases short, with 27 bases between.

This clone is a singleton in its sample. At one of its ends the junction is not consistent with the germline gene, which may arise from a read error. CDR3 protein: CASSRVSGTDKETRYF. In DNA, the CDR3 is TGCGCCAGCAGTCGAGTCTCCGGGACAGACAAAGAGACCCGGTACTTC. The chain is built from TRBV23-1 and TRBJ2-5; the match to TRBD1 covers 7 bases. TRBV23-1 is placed among ORFs of uncertain function. The CDR3 runs to 16 residues.

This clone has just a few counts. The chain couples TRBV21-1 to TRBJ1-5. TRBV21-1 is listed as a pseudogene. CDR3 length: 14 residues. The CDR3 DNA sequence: TGTGCCAGCAGCAGGGGAGACAGCAATCAGCCCCAGCATTTT. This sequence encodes CASSRGDSNQPQHF.

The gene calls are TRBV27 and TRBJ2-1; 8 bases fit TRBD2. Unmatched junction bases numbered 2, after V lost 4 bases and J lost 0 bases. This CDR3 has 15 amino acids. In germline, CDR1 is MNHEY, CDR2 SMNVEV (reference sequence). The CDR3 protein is CASSSGLDSYNEQFF. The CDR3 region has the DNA TGTGCCAGCAGTTCGGGACTAGACTCCTACAATGAGCAGTTCTTC.

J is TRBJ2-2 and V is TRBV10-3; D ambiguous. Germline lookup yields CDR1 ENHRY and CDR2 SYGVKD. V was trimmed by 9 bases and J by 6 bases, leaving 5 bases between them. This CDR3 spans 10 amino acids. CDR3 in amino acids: CAILSGELFF. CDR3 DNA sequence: TGTGCCATTCTATCCGGGGAGCTGTTTTTT.

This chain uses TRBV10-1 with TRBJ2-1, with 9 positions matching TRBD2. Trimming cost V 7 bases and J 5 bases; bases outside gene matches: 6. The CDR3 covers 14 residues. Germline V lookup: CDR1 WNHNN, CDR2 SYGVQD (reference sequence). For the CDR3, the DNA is TGCGCCAGCACCTCCCGGACTAGCGACAATGAGCAGTTCTTC. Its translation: CASTSRTSDNEQFF.

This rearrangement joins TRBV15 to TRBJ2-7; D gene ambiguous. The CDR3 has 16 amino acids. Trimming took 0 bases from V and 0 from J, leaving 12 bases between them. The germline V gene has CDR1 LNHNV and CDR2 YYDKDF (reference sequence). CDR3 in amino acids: CATSRDRHQLSYEQYF. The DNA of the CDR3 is TGTGCCACCAGCAGAGACCGACACCAACTCTCCTACGAGCAGTACTTC.

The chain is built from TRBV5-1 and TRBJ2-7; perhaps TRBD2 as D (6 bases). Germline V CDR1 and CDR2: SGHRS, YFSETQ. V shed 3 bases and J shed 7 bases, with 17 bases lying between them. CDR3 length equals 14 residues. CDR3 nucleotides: TGCGCCAGCAGCTCACCTCCCTGGGGGAGGGAGCAGTACTTC. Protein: CASSSPPWGREQYF.

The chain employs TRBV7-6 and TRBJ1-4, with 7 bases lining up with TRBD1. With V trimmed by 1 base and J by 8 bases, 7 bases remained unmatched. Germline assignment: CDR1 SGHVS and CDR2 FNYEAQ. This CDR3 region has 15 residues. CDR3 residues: CASSLVSGGGEKLFF. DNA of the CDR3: TGTGCCAGCAGCTTAGTTTCAGGGGGAGGAGAAAAACTGTTTTTT.

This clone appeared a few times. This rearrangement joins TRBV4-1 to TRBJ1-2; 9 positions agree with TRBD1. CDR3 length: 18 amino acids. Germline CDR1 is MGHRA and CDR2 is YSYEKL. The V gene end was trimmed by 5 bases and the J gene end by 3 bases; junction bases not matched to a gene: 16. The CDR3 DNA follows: TGCGCCAGCAGCTTAACGGACCACAGGGGGCGCGTAGACTATGGCTACACCTTC. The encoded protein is CASSLTDHRGRVDYGYTF.

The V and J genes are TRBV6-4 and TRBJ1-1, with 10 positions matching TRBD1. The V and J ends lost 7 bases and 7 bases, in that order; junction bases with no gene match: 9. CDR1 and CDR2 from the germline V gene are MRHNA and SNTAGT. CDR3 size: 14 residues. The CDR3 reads CASIRDRGYREAFF. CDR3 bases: TGTGCCAGCATCAGGGACAGGGGCTACCGTGAAGCTTTCTTT.

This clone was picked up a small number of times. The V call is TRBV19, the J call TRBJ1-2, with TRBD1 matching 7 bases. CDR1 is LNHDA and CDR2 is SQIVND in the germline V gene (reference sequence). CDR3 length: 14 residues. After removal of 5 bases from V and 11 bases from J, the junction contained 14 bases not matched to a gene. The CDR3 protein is CASSLAPGQRNYTF. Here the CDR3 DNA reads TGTGCCAGTAGTTTAGCACCGGGACAGCGAAATTACACCTTC.

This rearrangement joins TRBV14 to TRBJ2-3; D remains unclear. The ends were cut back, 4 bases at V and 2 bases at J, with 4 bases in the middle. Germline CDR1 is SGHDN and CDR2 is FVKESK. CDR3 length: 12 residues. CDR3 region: CASSPFTDTQYF. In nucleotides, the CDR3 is TGTGCCAGCAGCCCCTTCACAGATACGCAGTATTTT.

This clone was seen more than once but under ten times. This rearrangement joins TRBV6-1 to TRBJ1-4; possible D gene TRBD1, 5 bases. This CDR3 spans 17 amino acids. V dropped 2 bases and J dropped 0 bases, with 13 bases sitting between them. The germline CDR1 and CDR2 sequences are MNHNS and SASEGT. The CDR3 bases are TGTGCCAGCAGTGAATATCCGACAGTAGCAACTAATGAAAAACTGTTTTTT. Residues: CASSEYPTVATNEKLFF.

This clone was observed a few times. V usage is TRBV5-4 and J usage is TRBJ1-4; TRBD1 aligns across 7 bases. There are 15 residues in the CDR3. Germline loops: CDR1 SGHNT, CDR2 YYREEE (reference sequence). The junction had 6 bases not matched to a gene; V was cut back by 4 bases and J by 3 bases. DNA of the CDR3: TGTGCCAGCAGCCTGCGAGACAGGGCTAATGAAAAACTGTTTTTT. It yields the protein CASSLRDRANEKLFF.

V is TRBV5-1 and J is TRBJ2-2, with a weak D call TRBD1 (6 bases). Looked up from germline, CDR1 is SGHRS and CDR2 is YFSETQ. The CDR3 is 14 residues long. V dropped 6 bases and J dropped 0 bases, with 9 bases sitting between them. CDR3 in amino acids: CASKDRANTGELFF. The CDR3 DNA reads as TGCGCCAGCAAGGACAGAGCGAACACCGGGGAGCTGTTTTTT.

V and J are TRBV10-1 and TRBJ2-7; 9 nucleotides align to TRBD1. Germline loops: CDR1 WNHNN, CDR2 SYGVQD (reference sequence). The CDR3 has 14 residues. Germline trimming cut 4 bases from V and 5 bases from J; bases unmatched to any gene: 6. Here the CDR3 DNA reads TGCGCCAGCAGTGGAGACAGGGGGTCTCACGAGCAGTACTTC. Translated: CASSGDRGSHEQYF.

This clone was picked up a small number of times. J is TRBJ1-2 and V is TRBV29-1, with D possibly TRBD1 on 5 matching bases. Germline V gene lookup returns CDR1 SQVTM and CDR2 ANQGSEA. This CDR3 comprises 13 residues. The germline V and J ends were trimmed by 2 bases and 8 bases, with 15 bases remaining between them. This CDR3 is CSVERTQRGGYTF. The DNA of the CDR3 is TGCAGCGTTGAAAGGACACAACGTGGCGGCTACACCTTC.

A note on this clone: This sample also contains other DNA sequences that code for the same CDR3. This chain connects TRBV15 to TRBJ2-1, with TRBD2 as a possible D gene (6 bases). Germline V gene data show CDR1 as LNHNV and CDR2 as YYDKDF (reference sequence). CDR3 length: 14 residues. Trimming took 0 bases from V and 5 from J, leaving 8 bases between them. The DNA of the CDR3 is TGTGCCACCAGCAGAGATGGGGGGAACAATGAGCAGTTCTTC. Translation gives CATSRDGGNNEQFF.

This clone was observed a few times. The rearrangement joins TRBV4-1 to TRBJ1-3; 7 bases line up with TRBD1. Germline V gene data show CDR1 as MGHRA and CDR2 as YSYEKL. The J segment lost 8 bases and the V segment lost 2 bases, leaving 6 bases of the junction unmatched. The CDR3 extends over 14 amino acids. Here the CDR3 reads CASSQPDRTDTIYF. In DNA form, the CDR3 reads TGCGCCAGCAGCCAACCGGACAGGACAGACACCATATATTTT.

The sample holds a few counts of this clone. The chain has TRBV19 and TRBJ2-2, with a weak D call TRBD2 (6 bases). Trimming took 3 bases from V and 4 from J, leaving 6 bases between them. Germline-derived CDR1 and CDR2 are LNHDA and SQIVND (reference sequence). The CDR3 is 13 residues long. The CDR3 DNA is TGTGCCAGTAGTATGGAGGGCACCGGGGAGCTGTTTTTT. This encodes CASSMEGTGELFF.

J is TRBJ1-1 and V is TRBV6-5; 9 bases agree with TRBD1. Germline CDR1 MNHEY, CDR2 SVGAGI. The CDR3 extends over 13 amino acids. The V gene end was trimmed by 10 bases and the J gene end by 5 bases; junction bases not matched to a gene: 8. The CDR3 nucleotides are TGTGCCATCTACAGGGGGCTGGGGACTGAAGCTTTCTTT. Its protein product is CAIYRGLGTEAFF.

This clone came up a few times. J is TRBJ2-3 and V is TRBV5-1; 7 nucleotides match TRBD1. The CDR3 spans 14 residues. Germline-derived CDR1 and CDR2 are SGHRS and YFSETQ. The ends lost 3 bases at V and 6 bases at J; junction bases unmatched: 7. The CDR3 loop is CASSSTGAADTQYF. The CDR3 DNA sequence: TGCGCCAGCAGCTCAACAGGGGCTGCTGATACGCAGTATTTT.

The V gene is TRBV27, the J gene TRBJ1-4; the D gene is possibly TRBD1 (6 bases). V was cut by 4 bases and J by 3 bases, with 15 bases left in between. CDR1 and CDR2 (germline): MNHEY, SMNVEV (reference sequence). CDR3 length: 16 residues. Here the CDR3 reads CASSSTTGTSNEKLFF. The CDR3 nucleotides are TGTGCCAGCAGTTCCACAACAGGGACGTCTAATGAAAAACTGTTTTTT.

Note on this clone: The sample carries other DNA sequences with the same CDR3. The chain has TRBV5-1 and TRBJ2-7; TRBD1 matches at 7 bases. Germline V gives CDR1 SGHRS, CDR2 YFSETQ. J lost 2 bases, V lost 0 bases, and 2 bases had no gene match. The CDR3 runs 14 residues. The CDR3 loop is CASSLARGTYEQYF. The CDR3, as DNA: TGCGCCAGCAGCTTGGCCAGGGGGACCTACGAGCAGTACTTC.